The 24 T cell receptor beta chains presented below share a single source sample, sequenced in a study of blood T cell repertoires in COVID-19. Sequencing was performed with immunoSEQ multiplex PCR; in TCRdb, only in-frame clones are kept and a portion is missing. The sample records more than 250,000 clones, about 91% being singletons. The sample was PBMCs or T cells enriched from blood (not recorded which). Receptors originate from a woman in her forties with acute COVID-19.

V usage is TRBV7-8 and J usage is TRBJ1-2; no clear D. The CDR3 has 14 amino acids. V gave up 7 bases and J gave up 4 bases, with 16 bases separating them. In germline, CDR1 is SGHVS, CDR2 FQNEAQ. The CDR3 loop reads CASTEQRRFYGYTF. The CDR3 DNA is TGTGCCAGCACTGAACAGCGGAGATTCTATGGCTACACCTTC.

The chain recombines TRBV5-6 with TRBJ2-7; 8 bases fit TRBD2. There are 13 residues in the CDR3. The V and J ends lost 4 bases and 4 bases, in that order; junction bases with no gene match: 4. CDR1 is SGHDT, CDR2 YYEEEE, per germline. This chain's CDR3 is CASSRAGAYEQYV. DNA of the CDR3: TGTGCCAGCAGCAGAGCGGGGGCGTACGAGCAGTACGTC.

The genes are TRBV11-2 and TRBJ2-7; D possibly corresponds to TRBD1 (6 bases). From germline, CDR1 is SGHAT and CDR2 FQNNGV. CDR3 length: 16 amino acids. Trimming shortened V by 2 bases and J by 4 bases, and 18 bases separated the two germline ends. CDR3 amino acids: CASSLMPLAGDYEQYF. The CDR3 bases are TGTGCCAGCAGCTTAATGCCTCTGGCAGGGGATTACGAGCAGTACTTC. Complete variable domain (other parts from reference TRBV11-2 and TRBJ2-7): EAGVAQSPRYKIIEKRQSVAFWCNPISGHATLYWYQQILGQGPKLLIQFQNNGVVDDSQLPKDRFSAERLKGVDSTLKIQPAKLEDSAVYLCASSLMPLAGDYEQYFGPGTRLTVT.

The J gene is TRBJ1-4, the V gene TRBV3-1 (or the pseudogene TRBV3-2); D remains ambiguous. The ends were cut back, 4 bases at V and 4 bases at J, with 13 bases in the middle. The CDR3 has 15 amino acids. Germline V gives CDR1 LGHDT, CDR2 YNNKEL (reference sequence). CDR3 nucleotide sequence: TGTGCCAGCAGCCTAGGAACAGAAATTAATGAAAAACTGTTTTTT. Its protein product is CASSLGTEINEKLFF.

This chain uses TRBV24-1 with TRBJ1-6; 7 bases are shared with TRBD1. Germline V gene lookup returns CDR1 KGHDR and CDR2 SFDVKD. The CDR3 has 14 residues. With 4 bases clipped from V and 8 bases from J, the junction kept 4 bases outside the gene matches. In DNA, the CDR3 is TGTGCCACCAGTGAATCTGGGACAGATTCACCCCTCCACTTT. This translates into CATSESGTDSPLHF.

In its sample, this clone was seen a few times. This chain links TRBV9 with TRBJ1-1; tentative D call: TRBD1 (5 bases). CDR3 length: 15 amino acids. Looked up from germline, CDR1 is SGDLS and CDR2 is YYNGEE. With 8 bases removed from V and 4 bases from J, the gap between germline ends came to 21 bases. This chain's CDR3 is CASIPGGEWSTEAFF. CDR3 coding DNA: TGTGCCAGTATCCCGGGGGGGGAGTGGAGCACTGAAGCTTTCTTT.

The chain is built from TRBV30 and TRBJ1-3; D is perhaps TRBD1 (5 bases). V lost 5 bases and J 0 bases, leaving 11 bases between the germline ends. The germline V gene has CDR1 GTSNPN and CDR2 SVGIG (reference sequence). This CDR3 is built from 14 residues. This CDR3 reads CAWPMGGSGNTIYF. As DNA, the CDR3 is TGTGCCTGGCCCATGGGGGGCTCTGGAAACACCATATATTTT.

J is TRBJ2-3 and V is TRBV19, with 11 nucleotides matching TRBD2. Germline V lookup: CDR1 LNHDA, CDR2 SQIVND (reference sequence). The CDR3 sequence is 17 residues long. Trimming at V came to 3 bases and at J to 4 bases, leaving 9 bases not matched to a gene. The CDR3 DNA reads TGTGCCAGTAGTATCCTAACTAGCGGGAGCAGTGCAGATACGCAGTATTTT. This translates into CASSILTSGSSADTQYF.

This clone was observed once. V usage is TRBV4-2 and J usage is TRBJ2-5; possible D gene TRBD2, 6 bases. V dropped 1 base and J dropped 4 bases, with 16 bases sitting between them. CDR3 size: 16 residues. Germline V gene lookup returns CDR1 LGHNA and CDR2 YNFKEQ. CDR3 residues: CASSQGDTGAGETQYF. Here the CDR3 DNA reads TGTGCCAGCAGCCAAGGTGATACGGGAGCGGGAGAGACCCAGTACTTC.

The rearrangement joins TRBV27 to TRBJ2-7; D is ambiguous. The V end lost 6 bases, the J end lost 0 bases, and 12 bases lay between the germline ends. This CDR3 has 14 amino acids. Per germline, CDR1 MNHEY and CDR2 SMNVEV (reference sequence). This CDR3 reads CASSPTVSSYEQYF. In nucleotides, the CDR3 is TGTGCCAGCAGCCCAACAGTAAGCTCCTACGAGCAGTACTTC.

The chain carries TRBV28 and TRBJ1-1; unclear D gene. V gave up 7 bases and J gave up 1 base, with 10 bases separating them. The germline V gene encodes CDR1 MDHEN and CDR2 SYDVKM. The CDR3 has 13 amino acids. The DNA for the CDR3 is TGTGCCAGCACCTACGTCCAGAACACTGAAGCTTTCTTT. It yields the protein CASTYVQNTEAFF.

In this sample, this clone turned up once. The V gene is TRBV5-6, the J gene TRBJ2-3; D is unclear. Per germline, CDR1 SGHDT and CDR2 YYEEEE. This CDR3 contains 11 residues. The germline V and J ends were trimmed by 6 bases and 6 bases, with 8 bases remaining between them. CDR3 sequence (DNA): TGTGCCAGCATGTCCGGGGATACGCAGTATTTT. It encodes CASMSGDTQYF. Complete variable domain (other parts from reference TRBV5-6 and TRBJ2-3): DAGVTQSPTHLIKTRGQQVTLRCSPKSGHDTVSWYQQALGQGPQFIFQYYEEEERQRGNFPDRFSGHQFPNYSSELNVNALLLGDSALYLCASMSGDTQYFGPGTRLTVL.

This clone was seen only once. The V and J genes are TRBV10-3 and TRBJ1-5, with 7 positions matching TRBD1. The CDR3 consists of 14 residues. From germline, CDR1 is ENHRY and CDR2 SYGVKD. Trimming cost V 6 bases and J 4 bases; bases outside gene matches: 6. CDR3 in DNA: TGTGCCATCAGCCGGGACAGAGAAAATCAGCCCCAGCATTTT. Its protein product is CAISRDRENQPQHF.

This clone was seen once. V usage is TRBV4-2 and J usage is TRBJ1-6, with a weak D call TRBD1 (6 bases). CDR1 and CDR2 from the germline V gene are LGHNA and YNFKEQ. V dropped 1 base and J dropped 5 bases, with 9 bases sitting between them. This CDR3 contains 15 residues. CDR3 residues: CASSQVDRDNSPLHF. CDR3 bases: TGTGCCAGCAGCCAAGTGGACAGAGATAATTCACCCCTCCACTTT.

In regard to this clone: Other DNA sequences of this sample code for an identical CDR3. V is TRBV29-1 and J is TRBJ1-5; TRBD1 agrees at 11 bases. Per the germline V gene, CDR1 is SQVTM and CDR2 is ANQGSEA. With 4 bases clipped from V and 7 bases from J, the junction kept 0 bases outside the gene matches. The length of the CDR3 is 12 residues. The CDR3 sequence: CSVGTGGQPQHF. The CDR3, as DNA: TGCAGCGTTGGGACAGGGGGCCAGCCCCAGCATTTT.

This rearrangement joins TRBV5-1 to TRBJ1-5, with D possibly being TRBD1 (5 bases). Germline CDR1 is SGHRS and CDR2 is YFSETQ. The length of the CDR3 is 16 residues. Trimming shortened V by 0 bases and J by 7 bases, and 17 bases separated the two germline ends. The CDR3 protein is CASSLAPQDVGQPQHF. As DNA, the CDR3 is TGCGCCAGCAGCTTGGCTCCACAGGACGTGGGACAGCCCCAGCATTTT. The full variable domain, with the rest looked up from reference TRBV5-1 and TRBJ1-5, is KAGVTQTPRYLIKTRGQQVTLSCSPISGHRSVSWYQQTPGQGLQFLFEYFSETQRNKGNFPGRFSGRQFSNSRSEMNVSTLELGDSALYLCASSLAPQDVGQPQHFGDGTRLSIL.

The rearrangement uses TRBV5-4 and TRBJ2-3, with TRBD2 matching 7 bases. With 1 base clipped from V and 0 bases from J, the junction kept 5 bases outside the gene matches. From germline, CDR1 is SGHNT and CDR2 YYREEE (reference sequence). This CDR3 region has 16 residues. CDR3 protein: CASSLWLAASTDTQYF. In DNA, the CDR3 is TGTGCCAGCAGCTTGTGGCTAGCGGCAAGCACAGATACGCAGTATTTT. Complete variable domain (other parts from reference TRBV5-4 and TRBJ2-3): ETGVTQSPTHLIKTRGQQVTLRCSSQSGHNTVSWYQQALGQGPQFIFQYYREEENGRGNFPPRFSGLQFPNYSSELNVNALELDDSALYLCASSLWLAASTDTQYFGPGTRLTVL.

The DNA of the CDR3 is TGCGCCAGCAGCCAAGATTCGCGGGAGGCCTCCTACAATGAGCAGTTCTTC. Its protein product is CASSQDSREASYNEQFF. This chain joins TRBV4-1 and TRBJ2-1, with 8 bases that match TRBD2. The junction had 4 bases not matched to a gene; V was cut back by 0 bases and J by 0 bases. Germline CDR1 MGHRA, CDR2 YSYEKL. CDR3 length equals 17 residues.

The V call is TRBV5-1, the J call TRBJ2-5; 8 bases fit TRBD2. Germline V gene lookup returns CDR1 SGHRS and CDR2 YFSETQ. V lost 3 bases, J lost 3 bases, and 7 bases stayed unmatched. CDR3 length equals 15 residues. CDR3 in amino acids: CASSYSGTREETQYF. CDR3 bases: TGCGCCAGCAGCTACAGCGGGACTAGGGAAGAGACCCAGTACTTC.

This rearrangement joins TRBV11-2 to TRBJ2-2; D is perhaps TRBD2 (5 bases). CDR1 SGHAT and CDR2 FQNNGV come from the germline V gene. The CDR3 covers 13 residues. Trimming cost V 5 bases and J 7 bases, with 11 bases left between them. Here the CDR3 reads CASSLTRDGELFF. CDR3 bases: TGTGCCAGCAGCCTGACCCGGGACGGGGAGCTGTTTTTT.

This clone showed up just once. The rearrangement uses TRBV27 and TRBJ2-7, with TRBD1 matching 10 bases. J gave up 4 bases and V 3 bases, and 6 bases lay outside the gene matches. The length of the CDR3 is 15 residues. Germline loops: CDR1 MNHEY, CDR2 SMNVEV (reference sequence). The CDR3 region is CASSFTGQGMYEQYF. CDR3 in DNA: TGTGCCAGCAGTTTCACGGGACAGGGGATGTACGAGCAGTACTTC.

This clone was seen once. The rearrangement links TRBV5-1 to TRBJ2-1; 11 nucleotides align to TRBD2. V lost 7 bases, J lost 5 bases, and 5 bases stayed unmatched. In germline, CDR1 is SGHRS, CDR2 YFSETQ. The CDR3 sequence is 14 residues long. CDR3 amino acids: CASSGTSGNNEQFF. The CDR3 DNA sequence: TGCGCCAGCTCCGGGACTAGCGGAAACAATGAGCAGTTCTTC. Complete variable domain (other parts from reference TRBV5-1 and TRBJ2-1): KAGVTQTPRYLIKTRGQQVTLSCSPISGHRSVSWYQQTPGQGLQFLFEYFSETQRNKGNFPGRFSGRQFSNSRSEMNVSTLELGDSALYLCASSGTSGNNEQFFGPGTRLTVL.

The chain links TRBV7-9 to TRBJ2-5; 7 positions match TRBD1. V shed 2 bases and J 4 bases; nucleotides not matched to a gene: 4. CDR1 is SEHNR, CDR2 FQNEAQ, per germline (reference sequence). The CDR3 has 14 residues. The CDR3 reads CASSLNRGGETQYF. CDR3 coding DNA: TGTGCCAGCAGCTTAAACAGGGGTGGAGAGACCCAGTACTTC.

The chain links TRBV7-2 to TRBJ1-1; D possibly corresponds to TRBD1 (5 bases). The V and J ends lost 8 bases and 5 bases respectively, with 18 bases between them. Germline V gives CDR1 SGHTA, CDR2 FQGNSA. CDR3 length: 14 amino acids. The CDR3 here is CASSATSGGTEAFF. CDR3 nucleotides: TGTGCCAGCTCCGCGACGAGTGGGGGGACTGAAGCTTTCTTT.